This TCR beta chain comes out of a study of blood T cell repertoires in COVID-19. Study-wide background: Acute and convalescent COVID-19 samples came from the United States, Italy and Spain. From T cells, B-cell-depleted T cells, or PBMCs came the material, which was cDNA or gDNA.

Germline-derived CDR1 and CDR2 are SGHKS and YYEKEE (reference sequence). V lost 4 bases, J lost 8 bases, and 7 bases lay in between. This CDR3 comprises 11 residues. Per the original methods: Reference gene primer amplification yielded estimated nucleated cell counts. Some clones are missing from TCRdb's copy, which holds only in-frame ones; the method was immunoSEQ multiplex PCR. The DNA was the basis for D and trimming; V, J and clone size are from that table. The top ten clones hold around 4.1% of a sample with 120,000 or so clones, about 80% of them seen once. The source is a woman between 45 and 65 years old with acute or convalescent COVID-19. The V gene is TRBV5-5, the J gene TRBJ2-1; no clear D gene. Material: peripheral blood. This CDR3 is CASSQADEQFF. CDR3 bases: TGTGCCAGCAGCCAAGCCGATGAGCAGTTCTTC.